This T cell receptor beta chain emerged from a study of T cells in Graves' hyperthyroidism and ophthalmopathy. Study as a whole: The blood sample was taken at first diagnosis, before treatment began.

There were TCR beta CDR3 regions amplified from RNA transcripts. Initially, a first-round RT-PCR of the TCR CDR3 employed the HTBI primer set. Using its own MiXCR run on the multiplex PCR reads, TCRdb lists one record per CDR3 protein. The sample comprises some 380,000 distinct CDR3 sequences, 13% of which are singletons, and 20% rests with the top ten. Uncontrolled infection, other autoimmune disease, pregnancy or lactation barred patients from enrollment. Drawn at first hyperthyroidism diagnosis, the blood sample preceded any ophthalmopathy symptoms. This clonotype was counted at least ten times. The CDR3 covers 15 residues. Germline CDR1 is MDHEN and CDR2 is SYDVKM. Trimming took 5 bases from V and 4 from J; bases not matched to a gene: 8.

The clonotype comes from a man in his thirties or forties with Graves' hyperthyroidism that later progressed to Graves' ophthalmopathy. V and J are TRBV28 and TRBJ1-3; 7 positions match TRBD1. The sequencing sample was made of blood. The CDR3 nucleotides are TGTGCCAGCAGTCTCCCAACAGGGGTAGGAAACACCATATATTTT. This encodes CASSLPTGVGNTIYF.